The 5 T cell receptor beta chains below come from one sample, sequenced in a study of shared clonotypes between healthy human individuals. Using immunoSEQ multiplex PCR, the repertoire was profiled, and TCRdb retains in-frame clones only, with some absent. The sample contains roughly 2,000,000 clones, just under 95% of which appear only once. Naive CD8 cells lacked CD45RO, underwent positive selection for CCR7 and left out terminally differentiated effector memory CD45RA+ cells. Sequences were obtained from naive CD8+ T cells sorted from blood. Every receptor here comes from a man aged 18 to 30 in good health.

This clone was counted once. The V gene is TRBV30, the J gene TRBJ1-2; maybe TRBD1 (6 bases). CDR3 length equals 12 residues. Germline V gene data show CDR1 as GTSNPN and CDR2 as SVGIG (reference sequence). V was cut by 4 bases and J by 2 bases, with 8 bases left in between. The DNA of the CDR3 is TGTGCCTGGACAGGGGAAAACTATGGCTACACCTTC. Amino acids: CAWTGENYGYTF.

J is TRBJ1-2 and V is TRBV5-4; possibly TRBD1 for D (5 bases). Per germline, CDR1 SGHNT and CDR2 YYREEE (reference sequence). V lost 0 bases to trimming and J lost 0 bases, with 18 bases between them. The CDR3 runs to 18 residues. CDR3 nucleotide sequence: TGTGCCAGCAGCTTGGCTCTCGGGGGTGACACTTCTAACTATGGCTACACCTTC. Protein: CASSLALGGDTSNYGYTF.

The genes are TRBV5-6 and TRBJ2-7, with TRBD2 as a possible D gene (6 bases). This CDR3 comprises 12 residues. Germline V gene data show CDR1 as SGHDT and CDR2 as YYEEEE. Trimming removed 2 bases from V and 6 bases from J, with 9 bases in between. The CDR3 spells CASSFGGSEQYF. CDR3 nucleotides: TGTGCCAGCAGCTTCGGGGGTAGCGAGCAGTACTTC.

About this clone: Other nucleotide sequences from this sample produce the same CDR3. The V and J genes are TRBV14 and TRBJ1-1; no reliable D call. There are 11 residues in the CDR3. The V end was cut by 3 bases, the J end by 5 bases, with 4 bases between. The germline V gene has CDR1 SGHDN and CDR2 FVKESK. DNA for the CDR3: TGTGCCAGCAGCCAGGGTACTGAAGCTTTCTTT. This sequence encodes CASSQGTEAFF. The whole variable domain, remainder taken from reference TRBV14 and TRBJ1-1, is EAGVTQFPSHSVIEKGQTVTLRCDPISGHDNLYWYRRVMGKEIKFLLHFVKESKQDESGMPNNRFLAERTGGTYSTLKVQPAELEDSGVYFCASSQGTEAFFGQGTRLTVV.

The V call is TRBV6-1, the J call TRBJ2-7, with no clear D. The CDR3 is made up of 14 amino acids. Germline V lookup: CDR1 MNHNS, CDR2 SASEGT. V was pared by 11 bases and J by 0 bases, with 17 bases between. The CDR3 region has the DNA TGTGCCGGTCCTGGGCGGACGAGCTCCTACGAGCAGTACTTC. It yields the protein CAGPGRTSSYEQYF.